The present TCR beta chain was sequenced within a study of blood T cell repertoires in COVID-19 (dated by TCRdb to the early 2020s). For the study in its entirety: The collaborator samples originated in the United States, Italy and Spain and spanned the acute and convalescent phases of COVID-19. The prospective study material was composed of cDNA or gDNA derived from T cells, B-cell-depleted T cells, or PBMCs. Subjects who had been exposed to COVID-19, were actively infected with it, or had recovered from it provided the deeply sampled blood TCRbeta repertoires that made up the dataset. The repertoires were released in a freely available public database intended as a resource for research on the immune response to SARS-CoV-2. The samples were drawn from two sources: the first 160 participants of the ongoing ImmuneRACE study, and 1,000 to 1,500 subjects contributed by 6 global collaborators. Sample metadata almost always included a de-identified subject ID, COVID-19 status, age in years and sex. Where available, HLA class I and class II types were obtained from metadata supplied by the sample provider rather than from assay-based typing. Study-level results and caveats: The quantity of clinical and demographic metadata differed by source and by participant and was supplied without curation.

Whole blood was collected in K2EDTA tubes by collaborating institutions according to the institutions' own protocols. For TCRbeta analysis, collaborators shipped samples as frozen whole blood, isolated PBMCs, or DNA extracted from either of those sample types. The CDR1 and CDR2 encoded by the germline V gene (reference sequence) are DFQATT and SNEGSKA. The CDR3, cysteine through phenylalanine, is 11 amino acids long. Of all the DNA, just the CDR3 is kept, 33 bases in frame from base 1. Trimming costs V 8 bases and J 1 base, and their ends lie 8 bases apart. As concerns this clone: Its antigen target is currently unknown. No much larger clonotype is one base removed from it; base qualities were not supplied.

TCRbeta CDR3 regions were amplified from genomic DNA using the immunoSEQ Assay, a bias-controlled multiplex PCR. From the authors' description of their analysis: The number of nucleated cells in each sample was estimated from the amplification of reference gene primers within the assay. To quantify the absolute abundance of each unique TCRbeta CDR3 rearrangement, sequence reads were collapsed and filtered. For each sample, productive Simpson clonality was calculated by taking the square root of Simpson's diversity index across productive rearrangements. TCRdb holds this immuneACCESS table with in-frame rearrangements only. Some clones are missing; in checked studies, unresolved V genes explain under half, and the rest has no known cause. V and J calls and clone size are copied from that table; D and trimming were computed from the DNA. In all, the sample holds 110,000 or so clones, and 87% of those were seen once. Jointly, the top ten make up around 7.7% of the sample.

The sample taken for sequencing was peripheral blood. The rearrangement combines TRBV20-1 with TRBJ1-1, and possibly TRBD1, on 5 matching bases. The receptor was isolated from a human donor in a cohort sampled during active COVID-19. The bases are TGCAGTCTGACAGAGAACACTGAAGCTTTCTTT. The resulting protein is CSLTENTEAFF.